This entry features one TCR beta chain sequence. With 60 Vbeta and 13 Jbeta primers, the PCR was carried out. Per the study methods: There were some 87 million unique TCR beta chains by a later count, and approximately 10 million of them were shared. Clones were read by immunoSEQ multiplex PCR, and TCRdb kept only the in-frame ones, dropping some. V and J calls and clone size follow that table, whereas D and trimming were derived from the DNA. The sample lists 130,000 to 150,000 clones, approximately 71% occurring once. The germline V gene has CDR1 LNHDA and CDR2 SQIVND (reference sequence). V dropped 5 bases and J dropped 3 bases, with 13 bases sitting between them. The CDR3 sequence is 14 residues long. The data were taken from a study of cytomegalovirus exposure and HLA in healthy donors.

Sequencing was done on a sample of PBMCs. The sequence came from a woman aged 50 to 65 in good health and CMV-seronegative. The V gene is TRBV19, the J gene TRBJ1-2, with D perhaps TRBD1 (6 bases). CDR3 bases: TGTGCCAGTAGTGCCCGACAGGACCACTATGGCTACACCTTC. As protein: CASSARQDHYGYTF.